The 20 T cell receptor beta chains reported below all come from one sample, sequenced in a study of shared clonotypes between healthy human individuals. Produced via immunoSEQ multiplex PCR; TCRdb's table is partial and in-frame only. The sample lists a few million clones, nearly 97% occurring once. The sample taken for sequencing was naive CD4+ T cells sorted from blood. Subset here: CD45RA+ positively selected. The receptors stem from a man aged 18 to 30 in good health.

The V call is TRBV6-5, the J call TRBJ2-7; D possibly corresponds to TRBD2 (6 bases). The CDR3 runs to 15 residues. Per the germline V gene, CDR1 is MNHEY and CDR2 is SVGAGI. V lost 5 bases and J lost 3, with 17 bases in between. CDR3 coding DNA: TGTGCCAGCAGTCTAACCGGGACTGCAAACTACGAGCAGTACTTC. It codes for CASSLTGTANYEQYF.

This chain joins TRBV2 and TRBJ2-2; D remains ambiguous. CDR3 length: 13 residues. Trimming took off 9 bases at V and 6 bases at J, with 14 bases between the two ends. Germline-derived CDR1 and CDR2 are SNHLY and FYNNEI. The CDR3 protein is CASQQDRSGELFF. CDR3 coding DNA: TGTGCCAGTCAACAAGACCGGTCCGGGGAGCTGTTTTTT.

The rearrangement links TRBV11-2 to TRBJ2-7, with no clear D. CDR3 length equals 11 residues. Germline-derived CDR1 and CDR2 are SGHAT and FQNNGV. Trimming left V 5 bases short and J 7 bases short, with 9 bases between. CDR3: CASSPGQEQYF. Written as DNA, the CDR3 is TGTGCCAGCAGCCCCGGCCAGGAGCAGTACTTC.

V is TRBV5-1 and J is TRBJ1-2, with 8 positions matching TRBD1. V trimming: 4 bases; J trimming: 6 bases; junction bases outside the gene matches: 5. The CDR3 runs 13 residues. Germline V gene lookup returns CDR1 SGHRS and CDR2 YFSETQ. In DNA form, the CDR3 reads TGCGCCAGCAGCGGCAGGGGGCCGAATGGCTACACCTTC. It yields the protein CASSGRGPNGYTF.

This chain links TRBV5-1 with TRBJ1-1, with D unclear. V lost 4 bases, J lost 1 base, and 11 bases lay in between. The CDR3 has 14 amino acids. Germline V gene data show CDR1 as SGHRS and CDR2 as YFSETQ. The CDR3 sequence is CASSPLRANTEAFF. Here the CDR3 DNA reads TGCGCCAGCAGCCCCCTTAGAGCGAACACTGAAGCTTTCTTT.

The chain uses TRBV27 and TRBJ1-2, with a weak D call TRBD1 (5 bases). The length of the CDR3 is 13 residues. V dropped 6 bases and J dropped 4 bases, with 12 bases sitting between them. CDR1 and CDR2 from the germline V gene are MNHEY and SMNVEV (reference sequence). As DNA, the CDR3 is TGTGCCAGCAGCCCCTCAGGGTTCTATGGCTACACCTTC. The encoded protein is CASSPSGFYGYTF.

The chain is built from TRBV5-1 and TRBJ1-3, with 8 nucleotides matching TRBD1. Germline loops: CDR1 SGHRS, CDR2 YFSETQ. V lost 4 bases, J lost 2 bases, and 5 bases stayed unmatched. This CDR3 is built from 15 residues. CDR3 nucleotides: TGCGCCAGCAGCCCCGGGGACAGGACTGGAAACACCATATATTTT. This codes for CASSPGDRTGNTIYF.

The chain couples TRBV10-1 to TRBJ2-5; TRBD2 agrees at 7 bases. Germline assignment: CDR1 WNHNN and CDR2 SYGVQD (reference sequence). J gave up 7 bases and V 2 bases, and 4 bases lay outside the gene matches. The CDR3 is 13 amino acids. CDR3 in amino acids: CASSEAGLGTQYF. CDR3 nucleotides: TGCGCCAGCAGTGAGGCCGGACTAGGGACCCAGTACTTC.

This clone was seen once. The chain employs TRBV29-1 and TRBJ1-2; TRBD1 matches 11 bases. J gave up 4 bases and V 8 bases, and 9 bases lay outside the gene matches. The germline gives CDR1 SQVTM, CDR2 ANQGSEA. The CDR3 length is 14 residues. Here the CDR3 DNA reads TGCAGCACGTCCGGGACAGGGGGGAGCTATGGCTACACCTTC. Amino acids: CSTSGTGGSYGYTF.

The rearrangement joins TRBV5-4 to TRBJ1-2, with a tentative D call TRBD1 (6 bases). The CDR3 totals 13 residues. Trimming took 4 bases from V and 3 from J, leaving 10 bases between them. In germline, CDR1 is SGHNT, CDR2 YYREEE (reference sequence). CDR3 region: CASSEQGYYGYTF. CDR3 coding DNA: TGTGCCAGCAGCGAACAGGGTTACTATGGCTACACCTTC.

CDR3 region: CASSHLEGGANYEQYF. Here the CDR3 DNA reads TGTGCCAGCAGCCACCTCGAAGGCGGGGCGAACTACGAGCAGTACTTC. This rearrangement joins TRBV4-2 to TRBJ2-7; TRBD2 might be the D (6 bases). With 3 bases removed from V and 3 bases from J, the gap between germline ends came to 18 bases. The CDR3 covers 16 residues. The germline gives CDR1 LGHNA, CDR2 YNFKEQ.

CDR3 protein: CASKSYRDEWVNTEAFF. The CDR3 DNA sequence: TGCGCCAGCAAATCTTACAGGGATGAGTGGGTGAACACTGAAGCTTTCTTT. J is TRBJ1-1 and V is TRBV5-1, with D possibly matching TRBD1 (6 bases). This CDR3 region has 17 residues. V lost 6 bases, J lost 0 bases, and 21 bases lay in between. In germline, CDR1 is SGHRS, CDR2 YFSETQ. The variable domain in full, completed from reference TRBV5-1 and TRBJ1-1, reads KAGVTQTPRYLIKTRGQQVTLSCSPISGHRSVSWYQQTPGQGLQFLFEYFSETQRNKGNFPGRFSGRQFSNSRSEMNVSTLELGDSALYLCASKSYRDEWVNTEAFFGQGTRLTVV.

J is TRBJ2-7 and V is TRBV6-5; 7 bases are shared with TRBD2. This CDR3 is built from 15 residues. Germline assignment: CDR1 MNHEY and CDR2 SVGAGI. After removal of 5 bases from V and 0 bases from J, the junction contained 7 bases not matched to a gene. CDR3 coding DNA: TGTGCCAGCAGTGTAATACTAGCGCGCTCCTACGAGCAGTACTTC. Its translation is CASSVILARSYEQYF.

This chain uses TRBV12-5 with TRBJ2-2, with D possibly TRBD1 on 5 matching bases. V dropped 1 base and J dropped 7 bases, with 13 bases sitting between them. The CDR3 covers 15 residues. Germline CDR1 and CDR2: LGHNT and FRNRAP. CDR3 in amino acids: CASGLGNQGVGELFF. DNA for the CDR3: TGTGCTAGTGGTTTGGGTAATCAGGGTGTCGGGGAGCTGTTTTTT.

The chain couples TRBV4-3 to TRBJ1-4; D is perhaps TRBD1 (6 bases). Trimming removed 1 base at V and 7 bases at J, with 7 bases between. From germline, CDR1 is LGHNA and CDR2 YSLEER. This CDR3 has 13 residues. The CDR3 DNA reads TGCGCCAGCAGCCAAGGCAGGGGTGAAAAACTGTTTTTT. It encodes CASSQGRGEKLFF.

The chain joins TRBV6-5 to TRBJ2-3; D possibly corresponds to TRBD1 (5 bases). Germline CDR1 MNHEY, CDR2 SVGAGI. The CDR3 covers 12 residues. V lost 7 bases and J 7 bases, leaving 12 bases between the germline ends. The CDR3 region is CASTSQGNTQYF. The CDR3 DNA reads as TGTGCCAGCACCTCCCAGGGAAATACGCAGTATTTT.

As regards this clone: This same CDR3 is encoded by further DNA sequences in the sample. The chain employs TRBV7-2 and TRBJ1-2; TRBD1 matches 9 bases. J lost 7 bases, V lost 1 base, and 1 base had no gene match. The CDR3 length is 13 residues. Germline V lookup: CDR1 SGHTA, CDR2 FQGNSA. The CDR3 is CASSLGQGGGYTF. The CDR3 coding sequence is TGTGCCAGCAGCTTAGGACAGGGGGGTGGCTACACCTTC.

V is TRBV5-1 and J is TRBJ1-4; TRBD1 agrees at 8 bases. This CDR3 has 15 amino acids. Germline V CDR1 and CDR2: SGHRS, YFSETQ. V lost 4 bases to trimming and J lost 8 bases; unmatched junction nucleotides: 10. CDR3 sequence (DNA): TGCGCCAGCAGCGGTCAGGGGGCCGTCGACGAAAAACTGTTTTTT. It encodes CASSGQGAVDEKLFF.

The gene calls are TRBV30 and TRBJ2-1; D is uncertain. In germline, CDR1 is GTSNPN, CDR2 SVGIG (reference sequence). The CDR3 is 14 residues long. The V and J ends lost 1 base and 6 bases respectively, with 13 bases between them. The CDR3 region is CAWSGSPLINEQFF. In nucleotides, the CDR3 is TGTGCCTGGAGTGGGTCTCCCTTGATCAATGAGCAGTTCTTC.

V is TRBV7-2 and J is TRBJ2-5; no reliable D call. The germline V and J ends were trimmed by 4 bases and 1 base, with 13 bases remaining between them. Germline V CDR1 and CDR2: SGHTA, FQGNSA. The CDR3 is made up of 15 amino acids. CDR3 amino acids: CASSSIPSAQETQYF. The DNA for the CDR3 is TGTGCCAGCAGCTCGATCCCTAGTGCCCAAGAGACCCAGTACTTC.